This TCR beta chain is drawn from a study of blood T cells in healthy people across ages. Study-level points and caveats: The recorded TCR beta diversity per million T cells decreased in a roughly linear manner with age. CMV status of donors was not determined, possibly confounding expanded clonotype changes.

The CDR3 sequence is 13 residues long. The V segment lost 6 bases and the J segment 5 bases; nucleotides outside the gene matches: 1. With respect to this clonotype: Its cognate antigen is unknown.

Those donating, healthy Caucasian individuals from Russia, were aged 6 to 90. Every donor contributed around 10 milliliters of peripheral blood by blood draw. Through a sample-barcoded 5' primer and a J-beta primer mix, a second PCR was run for roughly 6 to 12 cycles. MiXCR, applied by TCRdb to the 5' RACE reads, yields one record per CDR3 protein. The sample includes around 1.5 million distinct CDR3 sequences, about 40% of them seen just once. This sequence was found in a woman aged 18 to 35 in good health. Sequenced material: blood. V usage is TRBV12-3 or TRBV12-4 and J usage is TRBJ2-7, with 13 bases fitting TRBD2. CDR3 DNA sequence: TGTGCCAGCAGGGGACTAGCGGGAAACGAGCAGTACTTC. It yields the protein CASRGLAGNEQYF.